This T cell receptor beta chain is from a study of blood T cell repertoires in COVID-19. Across the study: COVID-19 samples from acute and convalescent phases originated in the United States, Italy and Spain.

The CDR3 extends over 15 amino acids. V lost 3 bases, J lost 2 bases, and 14 bases lay in between. CDR1 is SNHLY and CDR2 is FYNNEI in the germline V gene. The authors' processing: Amplification from reference gene primers served as the basis for estimated nucleated cell counts. Clones were read by immunoSEQ multiplex PCR, and TCRdb kept only the in-frame ones, dropping some. The DNA was the basis for D and trimming; V, J and clone size are from that table. The repertoire consists of 210,000 or so clones, with almost 85% occurring once and the leading ten covering less than 6.5%. Sequenced material: peripheral blood. The TCR comes from a woman in her 70s with active or convalescent COVID-19. The gene calls are TRBV2 and TRBJ2-7, with D possibly TRBD2 on 5 matching bases. The CDR3: CASSESNSAAYEQYF. CDR3 nucleotides: TGTGCCAGCAGTGAGTCTAATAGCGCGGCCTACGAGCAGTACTTC.